This T cell receptor beta chain was profiled in a study of monozygotic twins with inflammatory bowel disease. Study results and caveats: Versus healthy twins, IBD patients showed fewer clonotypes shared with others, especially with disease activity. Immunosuppressive treatments were not uniform, and this may have added variability to patient repertoires.

Each sample had eight separate cDNA synthesis reactions. TCRdb reprocessed the 5' RACE reads and reports one entry per CDR3 protein, with no DNA. The table lists some 160,000 distinct CDR3 sequences, with approximately 7.4% in the top ten. Donors each gave around 2.3 ml of blood. As regards this clonotype: The antigen remains unidentified.

This CDR3 is built from 15 residues. The germline gives CDR1 SGHTA, CDR2 FQGNSA. Source material: blood. The J gene is TRBJ2-3, the V gene TRBV7-2. The receptor was derived from a human donor with ulcerative colitis or Crohn's disease, or a healthy co-twin of an affected twin (not recorded which). CDR3 region: CASSLPRNFPDTQYF.